This T cell receptor (beta chain) was identified in a study of T-cell reconstitution after alpha-beta-depleted transplantation in children (TCRdb year 2016). With regard to the full study: Using TCR repertoire profiling, the study followed T-cell immune reconstitution in a quantitative way in children after TCRalphabeta/CD19-depleted allogeneic hematopoietic cell transplantation.

In this sample, this clonotype turned up many times. Its specific antigen is unknown. Base qualities were left out, and no much larger clone turns up one base away. Libraries were constructed by PCR. The listed sequencing device is Illumina HiSeq 2500. TCR library preparation used molecular barcoding, with unique molecular identifiers applied to normalize quantification of the TCRbeta repertoire. Starting from the raw public reads, TCRdb applied fastp trimming at Q25, assembled clones with MiXCR and retained in-frame beta chains. Duplicate CDR3 protein sequences are folded into a single record with the most common DNA and genes. This sample is represented by over 550,000 distinct CDR3 sequences; about 10% of them were singletons. Jointly, the top ten make up less than 5% of the sample. V and J lose 3 bases and 9 bases, and a span of 15 bases separates them. According to the germline V gene, CDR1 reads MNHEY and CDR2 reads SVGAGI. Inclusive of the bounding cysteine and phenylalanine, the CDR3 is 14 residues long. Of the read, only the CDR3 DNA is kept; its 42 bases are in frame from base 1.

The chain joins TRBV6-5 to TRBJ2-1; no D gene call is confident. This TCR derives from a human donor who donated a stem cell graft to a child with acute myeloid leukemia. The sample was PBMCs from the stem cell graft donor, taken from the stem cell graft. The DNA reads as follows: TGTGCCAGCAGTTATCCCGGCGGTAGGAGTGAGCAGTTCTTC. This encodes CASSYPGGRSEQFF.